A selection of T cell receptor beta chains follows, all from one sample in a study of T cell changes during pregnancy in multiple sclerosis. Clones were sequenced by immunoSEQ multiplex PCR, and TCRdb holds only the in-frame ones, with some missing. This sample has about 36,000 clones, with 80% to 95% found just once. Specimen: CD4+ T cells from peripheral blood mononuclear cells, collected in the third trimester of pregnancy. Every receptor here comes from a female donor in good health, enrolled as a control in a pregnancy study. The CDR3 runs from the conserved cysteine through the conserved F or W. The order of the fields is D gene, J gene, CDR3 length, clone size, V gene, CDR3 protein, CDR3 DNA. A D gene is named only where the DNA matches it firmly. Expanded clones get a size class; other rows say once, few or many, or leave the size out.

d_call: TRBD1; j_call: TRBJ1-2; cdr3_length: 11; clone_size: NA; v_call: TRBV18; cdr3_aa: CASSQGGGYTF; cdr3_nt: TGTGCCAGCTCGCAAGGGGGCGGCTACACCTTC
d_call: NA; j_call: TRBJ1-4; cdr3_length: 13; clone_size: NA; v_call: TRBV30; cdr3_aa: CAWSEQVHEKLFF; cdr3_nt: TGTGCCTGGAGTGAACAGGTCCATGAAAAACTGTTTTTT
d_call: TRBD2; j_call: TRBJ2-3; cdr3_length: 17; clone_size: NA; v_call: TRBV2; cdr3_aa: CASSEAFLAGGASTQYF; cdr3_nt: TGTGCCAGCAGTGAAGCCTTTTTAGCGGGGGGAGCGAGTACGCAGTATTTT
d_call: NA; j_call: TRBJ2-7; cdr3_length: 15; clone_size: NA; v_call: TRBV28; cdr3_aa: CASSLFGTSSYEQYF; cdr3_nt: TGTGCCAGCAGTTTATTCGGGACAAGCTCCTACGAGCAGTACTTC
d_call: TRBD1; j_call: TRBJ1-6; cdr3_length: 15; clone_size: NA; v_call: TRBV11-2; cdr3_aa: CASSWDRQRGSPLHF; cdr3_nt: TGTGCCAGCAGCTGGGACAGGCAGAGGGGCTCACCCCTCCACTTT
d_call: NA; j_call: TRBJ1-2; cdr3_length: 17; clone_size: NA; v_call: TRBV18; cdr3_aa: CASSQPGSAHGVYGYTF; cdr3_nt: TGTGCCAGCTCACAGCCCGGATCAGCCCACGGAGTCTATGGCTACACCTTC
d_call: NA; j_call: TRBJ2-5; cdr3_length: 13; clone_size: NA; v_call: TRBV5-4; cdr3_aa: CASSLGQQETQYF; cdr3_nt: TGTGCCAGCAGCTTGGGGCAGCAAGAGACCCAGTACTTC
d_call: NA; j_call: TRBJ1-5; cdr3_length: 12; clone_size: NA; v_call: TRBV7-2; cdr3_aa: CASSSPNQPQHF; cdr3_nt: TGTGCCAGCAGCTCTCCCAATCAGCCCCAGCATTTT
d_call: TRBD2; j_call: TRBJ2-1; cdr3_length: 11; clone_size: NA; v_call: TRBV18; cdr3_aa: CASTSGTGEFF; cdr3_nt: TGTGCCAGCACCAGCGGGACGGGGGAGTTCTTC
d_call: TRBD2; j_call: TRBJ2-3; cdr3_length: 13; clone_size: once; v_call: TRBV10-3; cdr3_aa: CATDPSGGNTQYF; cdr3_nt: TGTGCCACGGACCCTAGCGGGGGTAATACGCAGTATTTT
d_call: TRBD1; j_call: TRBJ1-5; cdr3_length: 14; clone_size: NA; v_call: TRBV9; cdr3_aa: CASNRGGFDQPQHF; cdr3_nt: TGTGCCAGCAACAGGGGGGGGTTCGATCAGCCCCAGCATTTT
d_call: TRBD2; j_call: TRBJ2-2; cdr3_length: 15; clone_size: NA; v_call: TRBV27; cdr3_aa: CASSLRGSNTGELFF; cdr3_nt: TGTGCCAGCAGTTTGCGGGGGTCGAACACCGGGGAGCTGTTTTTT
d_call: NA; j_call: TRBJ2-7; cdr3_length: 15; clone_size: NA; v_call: TRBV7-8; cdr3_aa: CASSLERARSYEQYF; cdr3_nt: TGTGCCAGCAGCTTAGAGAGGGCCAGATCCTACGAGCAGTACTTC
d_call: NA; j_call: TRBJ1-2; cdr3_length: 13; clone_size: NA; v_call: TRBV25-1; cdr3_aa: CASSRAGAGGYTF; cdr3_nt: TGTGCCAGCAGTAGGGCAGGGGCGGGTGGCTACACCTTC
d_call: NA; j_call: TRBJ2-3; cdr3_length: 16; clone_size: NA; v_call: TRBV4-3; cdr3_aa: CASSQVRTGSTDTQYF; cdr3_nt: TGCGCCAGCAGCCAAGTTCGCACGGGGAGCACAGATACGCAGTATTTT
d_call: NA; j_call: TRBJ2-3; cdr3_length: 13; clone_size: NA; v_call: TRBV5-1; cdr3_aa: CASSLGTVDTQYF; cdr3_nt: TGCGCCAGCAGCTTGGGAACGGTAGATACGCAGTATTTT
d_call: NA; j_call: TRBJ2-3; cdr3_length: 15; clone_size: NA; v_call: TRBV7-2; cdr3_aa: CASSHRGPSTDTQYF; cdr3_nt: TGTGCCAGCAGCCATAGGGGTCCGTCCACAGATACGCAGTATTTT
d_call: NA; j_call: TRBJ2-3; cdr3_length: 13; clone_size: NA; v_call: TRBV7-2; cdr3_aa: CASSLKRTDTQYF; cdr3_nt: TGTGCCAGCAGCTTAAAGCGTACAGATACGCAGTATTTT
d_call: NA; j_call: TRBJ2-1; cdr3_length: 15; clone_size: once; v_call: TRBV5-4; cdr3_aa: CASSGAQVLSNEQFF; cdr3_nt: TGTGCCAGCAGCGGGGCCCAGGTCCTCAGCAATGAGCAGTTCTTC
d_call: TRBD1; j_call: TRBJ1-1; cdr3_length: 16; clone_size: NA; v_call: TRBV19; cdr3_aa: CASSFRDRGSFTEAFF; cdr3_nt: TGTGCCAGTAGTTTCCGGGACAGGGGGAGTTTCACTGAAGCTTTCTTT
d_call: TRBD1; j_call: TRBJ2-7; cdr3_length: 14; clone_size: NA; v_call: TRBV7-2; cdr3_aa: CASSSDRGSYEQYF; cdr3_nt: TGTGCCAGCAGCTCGGACAGGGGCTCCTACGAGCAGTACTTC
d_call: NA; j_call: TRBJ2-3; cdr3_length: 16; clone_size: NA; v_call: TRBV7-8; cdr3_aa: CASSSDRSRPTDTQYF; cdr3_nt: TGTGCCAGCAGCTCCGACAGGTCACGGCCCACAGATACGCAGTATTTT
d_call: TRBD1; j_call: TRBJ2-1; cdr3_length: 15; clone_size: NA; v_call: TRBV18; cdr3_aa: CASSPPIGQGDEQFF; cdr3_nt: TGTGCCAGCTCACCACCGATCGGACAGGGTGATGAGCAGTTCTTC
d_call: TRBD2; j_call: TRBJ2-5; cdr3_length: 18; clone_size: NA; v_call: TRBV7-9; cdr3_aa: CASSLVRPSGGYQETQYF; cdr3_nt: TGTGCCAGCAGCTTAGTCCGCCCTAGCGGGGGGTACCAAGAGACCCAGTACTTC
d_call: TRBD2; j_call: TRBJ2-1; cdr3_length: 16; clone_size: NA; v_call: TRBV5-4; cdr3_aa: CASSRSVAGGNNEQFF; cdr3_nt: TGTGCCAGCAGCCGCAGTGTAGCGGGGGGTAACAATGAGCAGTTCTTC
d_call: TRBD2; j_call: TRBJ2-5; cdr3_length: 19; clone_size: NA; v_call: TRBV6-1; cdr3_aa: CASSENGGLALQRKETQYF; cdr3_nt: TGTGCCAGCAGTGAAAATGGGGGACTAGCGCTACAAAGAAAGGAGACCCAGTACTTC
d_call: TRBD2; j_call: TRBJ2-1; cdr3_length: 18; clone_size: NA; v_call: TRBV4-1; cdr3_aa: CASSQGLAGGFSWNEQFF; cdr3_nt: TGCGCCAGCAGCCAAGGGCTAGCGGGGGGGTTTTCTTGGAATGAGCAGTTCTTC
d_call: NA; j_call: TRBJ1-1; cdr3_length: 13; clone_size: NA; v_call: TRBV6-5; cdr3_aa: CASSPPGSPEAFF; cdr3_nt: TGTGCCAGCAGCCCACCGGGGAGCCCTGAAGCTTTCTTT
d_call: NA; j_call: TRBJ2-1; cdr3_length: 16; clone_size: NA; v_call: TRBV5-4; cdr3_aa: CASSLGGVAGEHEQFF; cdr3_nt: TGTGCCAGCAGCTTAGGGGGAGTTGCGGGGGAACATGAGCAGTTCTTC
d_call: NA; j_call: TRBJ1-4; cdr3_length: 14; clone_size: NA; v_call: TRBV28; cdr3_aa: CASSSRGGGEKLFF; cdr3_nt: TGTGCCAGCAGTTCTAGAGGCGGGGGGGAAAAACTGTTTTTT
d_call: TRBD1; j_call: TRBJ2-2; cdr3_length: 16; clone_size: NA; v_call: TRBV5-4; cdr3_aa: CASSWGQGRGTGELFF; cdr3_nt: TGTGCCAGCAGTTGGGGACAGGGAAGAGGAACCGGGGAGCTGTTTTTT
d_call: TRBD1; j_call: TRBJ1-5; cdr3_length: 15; clone_size: NA; v_call: TRBV5-8; cdr3_aa: CASSWGQGVGQPQHF; cdr3_nt: TGTGCCAGCAGCTGGGGACAGGGGGTAGGGCAGCCCCAGCATTTT
d_call: TRBD2; j_call: TRBJ2-5; cdr3_length: 14; clone_size: NA; v_call: TRBV28; cdr3_aa: CASSLWLAEETQYF; cdr3_nt: TGTGCCAGCAGTTTATGGCTAGCGGAAGAGACCCAGTACTTC
d_call: NA; j_call: TRBJ1-1; cdr3_length: 15; clone_size: NA; v_call: TRBV5-4; cdr3_aa: CASSRWGMGGDEAFF; cdr3_nt: TGTGCCAGCAGCCGTTGGGGGATGGGCGGGGACGAAGCTTTCTTT
d_call: NA; j_call: TRBJ2-3; cdr3_length: 13; clone_size: NA; v_call: TRBV7-3; cdr3_aa: CASSSQKSDTQYF; cdr3_nt: TGTGCCAGCAGCTCCCAGAAGTCGGATACGCAGTATTTT
d_call: NA; j_call: TRBJ2-5; cdr3_length: 14; clone_size: NA; v_call: TRBV19; cdr3_aa: CASSWSGPQETQYF; cdr3_nt: TGTGCCAGTAGTTGGAGCGGGCCCCAAGAGACCCAGTACTTC
d_call: NA; j_call: TRBJ2-1; cdr3_length: 14; clone_size: NA; v_call: TRBV15; cdr3_aa: CATSRRGTFREQFF; cdr3_nt: TGTGCCACCAGCAGACGCGGGACTTTTCGCGAGCAGTTCTTC
d_call: TRBD2; j_call: TRBJ2-7; cdr3_length: 14; clone_size: NA; v_call: TRBV6-6; cdr3_aa: CASSTPGGSAKWYF; cdr3_nt: TGTGCCAGCAGTACCCCCGGGGGGTCGGCTAAGTGGTACTTC
d_call: NA; j_call: TRBJ2-1; cdr3_length: 16; clone_size: NA; v_call: TRBV9; cdr3_aa: CASSRGSSLSYNEQFF; cdr3_nt: TGTGCCAGCAGCAGGGGGTCCAGCCTCTCCTACAATGAGCAGTTCTTC
d_call: TRBD1; j_call: TRBJ1-1; cdr3_length: 15; clone_size: NA; v_call: TRBV5-6; cdr3_aa: CASSVDRLGGTEAFF; cdr3_nt: TGTGCCAGCAGCGTGGACAGGTTGGGGGGCACTGAAGCTTTCTTT
d_call: TRBD1; j_call: TRBJ1-1; cdr3_length: 15; clone_size: NA; v_call: TRBV2; cdr3_aa: CAITGGARPNTEAFF; cdr3_nt: TGTGCCATAACAGGGGGCGCGAGGCCGAACACTGAGGCTTTCTTT
d_call: TRBD2; j_call: TRBJ2-7; cdr3_length: 15; clone_size: NA; v_call: TRBV5-4; cdr3_aa: CASSFGGGGAYEQYF; cdr3_nt: TGTGCCAGCAGCTTTGGAGGCGGGGGGGCCTACGAGCAGTACTTC
d_call: TRBD1; j_call: TRBJ1-5; cdr3_length: 15; clone_size: NA; v_call: TRBV28; cdr3_aa: CASSAATGVRQPQHF; cdr3_nt: TGTGCCAGCAGTGCAGCTACAGGGGTAAGGCAGCCCCAGCATTTT
d_call: TRBD1; j_call: TRBJ1-1; cdr3_length: 15; clone_size: NA; v_call: TRBV28; cdr3_aa: CASFGTGTGKTEAFF; cdr3_nt: TGTGCCAGCTTCGGAACCGGGACAGGGAAGACTGAAGCTTTCTTT
d_call: NA; j_call: TRBJ1-2; cdr3_length: 13; clone_size: NA; v_call: TRBV7-2; cdr3_aa: CASSWEGIDGYTF; cdr3_nt: TGTGCCAGCAGCTGGGAGGGTATCGATGGCTACACCTTC
d_call: TRBD2; j_call: TRBJ2-3; cdr3_length: 16; clone_size: NA; v_call: TRBV15; cdr3_aa: CATSSSPLAGSDTQYF; cdr3_nt: TGTGCCACCAGCAGTTCCCCTCTAGCGGGGTCAGATACGCAGTATTTT